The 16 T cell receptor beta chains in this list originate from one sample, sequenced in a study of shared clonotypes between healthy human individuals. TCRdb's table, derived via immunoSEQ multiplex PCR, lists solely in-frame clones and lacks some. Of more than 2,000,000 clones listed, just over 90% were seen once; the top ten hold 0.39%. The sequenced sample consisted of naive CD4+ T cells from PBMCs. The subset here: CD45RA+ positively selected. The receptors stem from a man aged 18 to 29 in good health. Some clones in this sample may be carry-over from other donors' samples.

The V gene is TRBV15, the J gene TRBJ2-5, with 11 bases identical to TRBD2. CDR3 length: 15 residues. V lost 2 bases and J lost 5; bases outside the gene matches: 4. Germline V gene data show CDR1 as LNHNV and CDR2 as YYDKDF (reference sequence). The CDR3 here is CATSRTSGSWETQYF. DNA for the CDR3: TGTGCCACCAGCAGAACTAGCGGGAGTTGGGAGACCCAGTACTTC.

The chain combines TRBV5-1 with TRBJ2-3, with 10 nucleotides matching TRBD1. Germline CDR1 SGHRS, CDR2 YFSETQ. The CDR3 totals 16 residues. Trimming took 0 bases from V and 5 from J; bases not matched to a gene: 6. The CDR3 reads CASSLEGQGPRDTQYF. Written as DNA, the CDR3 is TGCGCCAGCAGCTTGGAGGGACAGGGGCCGAGAGATACGCAGTATTTT.

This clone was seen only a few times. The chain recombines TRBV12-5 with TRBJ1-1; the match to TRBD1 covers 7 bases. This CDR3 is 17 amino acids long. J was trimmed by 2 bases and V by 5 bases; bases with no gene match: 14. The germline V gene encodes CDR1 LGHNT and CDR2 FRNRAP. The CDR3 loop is CASGPSNLGQDNTEAFF. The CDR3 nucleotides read TGTGCTAGTGGTCCCTCTAACTTAGGACAGGACAACACTGAAGCTTTCTTT. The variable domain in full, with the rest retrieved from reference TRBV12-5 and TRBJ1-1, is DARVTQTPRHKVTEMGQEVTMRCQPILGHNTVFWYRQTMMQGLELLAYFRNRAPLDDSGMPKDRFSAEMPDATLATLKIQPSEPRDSAVYFCASGPSNLGQDNTEAFFGQGTRLTVV.

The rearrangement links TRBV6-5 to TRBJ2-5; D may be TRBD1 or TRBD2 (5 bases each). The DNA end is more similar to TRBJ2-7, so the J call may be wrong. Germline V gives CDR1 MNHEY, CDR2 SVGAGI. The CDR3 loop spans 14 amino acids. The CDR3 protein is CASSYRRGPYEQYF. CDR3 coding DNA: TGTGCCAGCAGTTATCGACGGGGCCCCTACGAGCAGTACTTC.

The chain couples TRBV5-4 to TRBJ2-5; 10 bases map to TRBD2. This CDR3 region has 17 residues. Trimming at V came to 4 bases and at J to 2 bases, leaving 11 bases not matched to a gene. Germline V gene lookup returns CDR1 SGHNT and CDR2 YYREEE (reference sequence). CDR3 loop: CASSTDVASGRQETQYF. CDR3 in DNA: TGTGCCAGCAGCACGGATGTGGCTAGCGGGAGACAAGAGACCCAGTACTTC.

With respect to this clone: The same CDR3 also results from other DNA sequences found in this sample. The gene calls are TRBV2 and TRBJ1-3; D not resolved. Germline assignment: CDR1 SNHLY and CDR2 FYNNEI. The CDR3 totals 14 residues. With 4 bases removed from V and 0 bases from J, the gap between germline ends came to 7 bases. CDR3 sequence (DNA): TGTGCCAGCAGTGGGGGTCTCTCTGGAAACACCATATATTTT. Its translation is CASSGGLSGNTIYF.

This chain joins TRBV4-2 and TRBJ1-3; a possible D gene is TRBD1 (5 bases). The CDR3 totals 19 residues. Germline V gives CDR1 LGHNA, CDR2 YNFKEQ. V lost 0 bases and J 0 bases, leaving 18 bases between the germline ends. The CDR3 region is CASSQEGRSGGRSGNTIYF. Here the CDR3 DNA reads TGTGCCAGCAGCCAAGAAGGGAGATCGGGGGGACGCTCTGGAAACACCATATATTTT.

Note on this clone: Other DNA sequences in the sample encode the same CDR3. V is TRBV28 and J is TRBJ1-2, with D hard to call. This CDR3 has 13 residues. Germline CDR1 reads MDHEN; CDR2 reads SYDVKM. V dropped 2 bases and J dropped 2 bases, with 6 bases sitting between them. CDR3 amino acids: CASSLRQNYGYTF. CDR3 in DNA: TGTGCCAGCAGTTTACGGCAGAACTATGGCTACACCTTC.

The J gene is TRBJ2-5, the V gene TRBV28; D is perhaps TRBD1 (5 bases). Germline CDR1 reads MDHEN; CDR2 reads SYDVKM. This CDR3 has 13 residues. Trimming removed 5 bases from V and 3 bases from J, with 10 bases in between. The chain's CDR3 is CASSPDRKETQYF. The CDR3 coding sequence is TGTGCCAGCAGTCCCGACAGAAAAGAGACCCAGTACTTC.

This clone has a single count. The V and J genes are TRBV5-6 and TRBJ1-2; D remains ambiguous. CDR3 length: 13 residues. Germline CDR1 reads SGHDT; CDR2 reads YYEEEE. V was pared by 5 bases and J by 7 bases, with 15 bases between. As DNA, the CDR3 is TGTGCCAGCAGGGGAAGTAGCCCGCGTGGCTACACCTTC. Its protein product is CASRGSSPRGYTF.

Here the CDR3 reads CATRGTDTQYF. The DNA for the CDR3 is TGTGCCACCCGGGGGACAGATACGCAGTATTTT. The V gene is TRBV28, the J gene TRBJ2-3; maybe TRBD2 (6 bases). Germline V CDR1 and CDR2: MDHEN, SYDVKM. V lost 10 bases, J lost 3 bases, and 8 bases lay in between. This CDR3 comprises 11 residues. Full variable domain (remainder filled in from reference TRBV28 and TRBJ2-3): DVKVTQSSRYLVKRTGEKVFLECVQDMDHENMFWYRQDPGLGLRLIYFSYDVKMKEKGDIPEGYSVSREKKERFSLILESASTNQTSMYLCATRGTDTQYFGPGTRLTVL.

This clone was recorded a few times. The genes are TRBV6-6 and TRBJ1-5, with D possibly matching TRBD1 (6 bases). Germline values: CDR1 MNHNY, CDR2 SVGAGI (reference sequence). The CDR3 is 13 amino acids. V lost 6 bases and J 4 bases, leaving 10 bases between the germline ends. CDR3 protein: CASRSTGNQPQHF. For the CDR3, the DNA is TGTGCCAGCAGGAGTACAGGGAATCAGCCCCAGCATTTT.

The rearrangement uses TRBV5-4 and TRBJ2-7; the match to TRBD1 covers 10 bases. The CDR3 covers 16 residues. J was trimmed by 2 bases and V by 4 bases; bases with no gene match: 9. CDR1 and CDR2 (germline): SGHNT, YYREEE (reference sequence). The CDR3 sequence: CASSASAGQGAYEQYF. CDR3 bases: TGTGCCAGCAGCGCTTCCGCCGGACAGGGGGCCTACGAGCAGTACTTC.

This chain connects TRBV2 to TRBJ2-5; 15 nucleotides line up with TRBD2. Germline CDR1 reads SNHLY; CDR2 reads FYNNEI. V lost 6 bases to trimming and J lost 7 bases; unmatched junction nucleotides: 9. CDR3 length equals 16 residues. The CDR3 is CASRAGTSGRSGTQYF. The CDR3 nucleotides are TGTGCCAGCAGAGCCGGGACTAGCGGGAGGAGCGGGACCCAGTACTTC.

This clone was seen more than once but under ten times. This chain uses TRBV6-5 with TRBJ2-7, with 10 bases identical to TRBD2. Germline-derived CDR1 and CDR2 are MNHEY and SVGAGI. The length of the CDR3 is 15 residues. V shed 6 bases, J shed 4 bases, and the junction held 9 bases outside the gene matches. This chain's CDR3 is CASSRTLAGEYEQYF. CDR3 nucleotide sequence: TGTGCCAGCAGCCGCACCCTAGCGGGAGAGTACGAGCAGTACTTC.

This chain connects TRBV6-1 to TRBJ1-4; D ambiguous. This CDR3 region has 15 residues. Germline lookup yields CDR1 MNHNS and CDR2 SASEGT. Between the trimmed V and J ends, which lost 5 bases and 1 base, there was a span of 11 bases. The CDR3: CASSRHPETNEKLFF. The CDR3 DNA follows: TGTGCCAGCAGTCGACATCCCGAAACTAATGAAAAACTGTTTTTT.